This note documents a single T cell receptor (beta chain) sequence. Its antigen is unidentified. Within Nashville, Tennessee resided all donors, each a Caucasian adult. This entry comes from a study of shared clonotypes between healthy human individuals. Findings and caveats of the study: Clonotypes which were not shared had lower generation probabilities than clonotypes that all four donors shared.

Using immunoSEQ multiplex PCR, the repertoire was profiled, and TCRdb retains in-frame clones only, with some absent. Of roughly 2.4 million clones in the sample, under 97% were seen once. The sample comprised naive CD4+ T cells sorted from blood. Subset noted: CD45RA+ positively selected. The sequence came from a man aged 18 to 35 in good health.

CDR3 residues: CAISEKDRAGYTF. The CDR3 bases are TGTGCCATCAGTGAGAAAGACAGGGCTGGCTACACCTTC. This sequence joins TRBV10-3 and TRBJ1-2, with 7 bases that match TRBD1. The V segment lost 2 bases and the J segment 7 bases; nucleotides outside the gene matches: 4. The CDR3 covers 13 residues. The germline gives CDR1 ENHRY, CDR2 SYGVKD.